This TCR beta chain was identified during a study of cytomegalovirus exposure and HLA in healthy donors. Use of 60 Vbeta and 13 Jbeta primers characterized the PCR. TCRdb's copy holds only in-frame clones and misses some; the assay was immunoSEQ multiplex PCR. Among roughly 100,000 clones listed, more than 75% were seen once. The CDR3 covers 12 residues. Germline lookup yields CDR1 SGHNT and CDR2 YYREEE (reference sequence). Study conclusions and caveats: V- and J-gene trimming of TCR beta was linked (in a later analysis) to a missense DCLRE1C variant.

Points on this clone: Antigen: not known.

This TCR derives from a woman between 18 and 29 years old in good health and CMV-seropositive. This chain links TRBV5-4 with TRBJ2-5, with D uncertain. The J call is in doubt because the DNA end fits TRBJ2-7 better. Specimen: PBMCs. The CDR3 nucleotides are TGTGCCAGCAGCTCGAGCTCCTACGAGCAGTACTTC. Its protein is CASSSSSYEQYF.